The 2 T cell receptor beta chains presented below share a single source sample, sequenced in a study of graft-versus-host responses after intestinal transplantation. These TCRs' antigens remain unknown. The method was immunoSEQ multiplex PCR; TCRdb's version includes in-frame clones alone and lacks a portion of them. The table lists over 55,000 clones, over 70% of them singletons. Specimen: unstimulated CD4+ T cells sorted from spleen or lymph node cells, collected before transplant. These TCRs come from a human donor who was the organ donor for an intestinal transplant.

This chain joins TRBV10-1 and TRBJ1-2; TRBD1 matches 7 bases. With V trimmed by 0 bases and J by 8 bases, 3 bases remained unmatched. The CDR3 is 13 residues long. Germline V CDR1 and CDR2: WNHNN, SYGVQD (reference sequence). The CDR3 DNA is TGCGCCAGCAGTGAGTCATCCAGGGGGGGCTACACCTTC. Encoded protein: CASSESSRGGYTF.

In DNA, the CDR3 is TGTGCCAGCAGTGAAAGGGGGACTGGGGCCAACGTCCTGACTTTC. Translated: CASSERGTGANVLTF. The chain employs TRBV6-1 and TRBJ2-6; possible D gene TRBD1, 6 bases. V dropped 2 bases and J dropped 2 bases, with 7 bases sitting between them. Germline CDR1 and CDR2: MNHNS and SASEGT. This CDR3 has 15 residues.